These T cell receptor beta chains were read from a single sample in a study of cytomegalovirus exposure and HLA in healthy donors. Generated by immunoSEQ multiplex PCR, the TCRdb table keeps only in-frame clones and is missing some. The data show almost 200,000 clones, with roughly 81% seen just once and roughly 1.2% held by the top ten. Sequencing used PBMCs. The receptors were sampled from a woman under 40 in good health and CMV-seronegative. Both conserved end residues are part of each CDR3. The D gene is left open where the match is weak. The listing skips clone size in some rows; elsewhere it reads once, few, many or a size class.

TRBJ2-2,TRBV18,NA,NA,CASSPDTTSGELFF,TGTGCCAGCTCACCAGATACAACATCCGGGGAGCTGTTTTTT
TRBJ1-2,TRBV19,NA,TRBD1,CASSGGTGGNYGYTF,TGTGCCAGTAGTGGTGGGACAGGGGGTAACTATGGCTACACCTTC
TRBJ1-5,TRBV5-6,NA,NA,CASSLYEGVHQPQHF,TGTGCCAGCAGCTTGTATGAGGGGGTCCATCAGCCCCAGCATTTT
TRBJ2-3,TRBV6-5,NA,TRBD2,CASYKAGSPHTQYF,TGTGCCAGCTACAAAGCGGGGAGCCCCCATACGCAGTATTTT
TRBJ1-4,TRBV29-1,NA,TRBD1,CSYSRDSLNEKLFF,TGCAGTTACAGCCGGGACAGCCTTAATGAAAAACTGTTTTTT
TRBJ1-5,TRBV5-4,NA,NA,CASSLDRNNQPQHF,TGTGCCAGCAGCTTGGACAGGAACAATCAGCCCCAGCATTTT
TRBJ2-1,TRBV5-4,NA,TRBD2,CASSDPTSGVYNEQFF,TGTGCCAGCAGCGACCCGACTAGCGGGGTTTACAATGAGCAGTTCTTC
TRBJ2-5,TRBV5-1,NA,TRBD1,CASSEDRGGTQYF,TGCGCCAGCAGCGAGGACAGGGGGGGGACCCAGTACTTC
TRBJ2-2,TRBV6-5,NA,TRBD2,CASSRTSANTGELFF,TGTGCCAGCAGTAGGACTAGTGCGAACACCGGGGAGCTGTTTTTT
TRBJ2-3,TRBV7-9,NA,TRBD2,CASSLSTGGFTDTQYF,TGTGCCAGCAGCCTCAGCACGGGGGGTTTCACAGATACGCAGTATTTT
TRBJ1-6,TRBV30,NA,NA,CAWRRQNSGSPLHF,TGTGCCTGGAGGAGACAGAATTCGGGCTCACCCCTCCACTTT
TRBJ1-5,TRBV15,NA,NA,CATSRDPGAGPQHF,TGTGCCACCAGCAGAGACCCGGGAGCGGGGCCCCAGCATTTT
TRBJ1-5,TRBV6-6,NA,TRBD1,CASSSLDRGDQPQHF,TGTGCCAGCAGTTCCCTGGACAGGGGGGATCAGCCCCAGCATTTT
TRBJ2-5,TRBV6-6,NA,NA,CASSFPKETQYF,TGTGCCAGCAGTTTCCCCAAAGAGACCCAGTACTTC
TRBJ1-4,TRBV27,NA,NA,CASSHRETGEKLFF,TGTGCCAGCAGTCACAGGGAGACTGGTGAAAAACTGTTTTTT
TRBJ2-7,TRBV29-1,NA,NA,CSVVVQNVYEQYF,TGCAGCGTTGTGGTACAGAATGTCTACGAGCAGTACTTC
TRBJ1-1,TRBV30,few,NA,CAWTAVGNTEAFF,TGTGCCTGGACCGCGGTAGGGAACACTGAAGCTTTCTTT
TRBJ1-3,TRBV6-1,NA,NA,CASRGGRGSGNTIYF,TGTGCCAGCAGAGGTGGCAGGGGCTCTGGAAACACCATATATTTT
TRBJ2-7,TRBV28,NA,NA,CASSFGNSYEQYF,TGTGCCAGCAGTTTTGGCAATTCCTACGAGCAGTACTTC
TRBJ2-3,TRBV5-6,NA,NA,CASGYLDRDGTDTQYF,TGTGCCAGCGGATACTTAGACAGAGACGGAACAGATACGCAGTATTTT
TRBJ2-7,TRBV11-2,NA,TRBD1,CAVGNPTGAYEQYF,TGTGCCGTCGGGAATCCGACAGGGGCTTACGAGCAGTACTTC
TRBJ2-7,TRBV6-5,NA,TRBD1,CASTQTTGGSYEQYF,TGTGCCAGCACCCAGACGACAGGGGGAAGCTACGAGCAGTACTTC
TRBJ2-7,TRBV13,NA,TRBD2,CASSLGLGGSSYEQYF,TGTGCCAGCAGCTTAGGCCTCGGCGGGAGCTCCTACGAGCAGTACTTC
TRBJ2-7,TRBV6-1,few,NA,CAISWGGAYEQYF,TGTGCCATCTCTTGGGGGGGCGCATACGAGCAGTACTTC
TRBJ1-5,TRBV6-1,few,NA,CASSLQGGDQPQHF,TGTGCCAGCAGCCTACAGGGAGGGGATCAGCCCCAGCATTTT
TRBJ2-1,TRBV10-1,NA,NA,CASSESPGSDEQFF,TGCGCCAGCAGTGAATCTCCGGGGTCGGATGAGCAGTTCTTC
TRBJ2-7,TRBV4-2,NA,TRBD2,CASSQVPVWAGGSGNYEQYF,TGTGCCAGCAGCCAAGTCCCGGTTTGGGCGGGGGGTTCTGGAAACTACGAGCAGTACTTC
TRBJ2-3,TRBV28,NA,NA,CASSPSQGRFTDTQYF,TGTGCCAGCAGCCCCTCACAGGGGAGGTTTACAGATACGCAGTATTTT
TRBJ1-4,TRBV4-2,NA,NA,CASSQGRTYEKLFF,TGTGCCAGCAGCCAGGGAAGGACATATGAAAAACTGTTTTTT
TRBJ1-1,TRBV10-3,few,NA,CAIRQGSTEAFF,TGTGCCATCAGACAGGGAAGCACTGAAGCTTTCTTT
TRBJ2-2,TRBV5-1,NA,NA,CASSPTVNTGELFF,TGCGCCAGCAGCCCGACAGTGAACACCGGGGAGCTGTTTTTT
TRBJ2-7,TRBV20-1,few,TRBD1,CSANRGYEQYF,TGCAGTGCTAACAGGGGCTACGAGCAGTACTTC
TRBJ2-5,TRBV28,NA,NA,CASTVKPGRRETQYF,TGTGCCAGCACCGTTAAGCCGGGTCGTAGGGAGACCCAGTACTTC
TRBJ2-2,TRBV5-1,NA,TRBD1,CASSLPGQGVGELFF,TGCGCCAGCAGCTTACCGGGACAGGGTGTCGGGGAGCTGTTTTTT
TRBJ2-2,TRBV11-1,NA,TRBD2,CASSLVPTSGNTGELFF,TGTGCCAGCAGCTTAGTTCCAACTAGCGGAAACACCGGGGAGCTGTTTTTT
TRBJ2-1,TRBV30,NA,NA,CAWSANREGEQFF,TGTGCCTGGAGCGCAAACAGGGAGGGTGAGCAGTTCTTC
TRBJ1-4,TRBV14,NA,TRBD1,CASSHRGTVDEKLFF,TGTGCCAGCAGCCACAGAGGGACAGTTGATGAAAAACTGTTTTTT
TRBJ2-3,TRBV5-4,NA,NA,CASSLWGVDTQYF,TGTGCCAGCAGCTTGTGGGGAGTCGATACGCAGTATTTT
TRBJ2-7,TRBV27,few,NA,CASSSPTGFSEQYF,TGTGCCAGCAGTTCTCCGACAGGTTTCAGCGAGCAGTACTTC
TRBJ2-7,TRBV4-1,NA,NA,CASSQEVVAQQYF,TGCGCCAGCAGCCAAGAGGTGGTAGCGCAGCAGTACTTC
TRBJ1-1,TRBV6-5,once,NA,CASSYSDSSGGTEAFF,TGTGCCAGCAGTTACTCCGACTCATCAGGAGGTACTGAAGCTTTCTTT
TRBJ1-4,TRBV6-5,NA,NA,CASGLRVNEKLFF,TGTGCCAGCGGGCTCAGGGTAAACGAAAAACTGTTTTTT
TRBJ1-2,TRBV2,NA,NA,CASGQGQPYGYTF,TGTGCCAGCGGTCAAGGACAGCCCTATGGCTACACCTTC
TRBJ2-1,TRBV2,NA,NA,CASSEQGMVGYNEQFF,TGTGCCAGCAGTGAACAGGGGATGGTGGGGTACAATGAGCAGTTCTTC
TRBJ2-1,TRBV6-1,few,TRBD2,CASRVRELYNEQFF,TGTGCCAGCCGGGTGCGGGAGCTTTACAATGAGCAGTTCTTC
TRBJ2-1,TRBV14,NA,NA,CASSWTSGSNEQFF,TGTGCCAGCAGCTGGACCTCGGGATCCAATGAGCAGTTCTTC